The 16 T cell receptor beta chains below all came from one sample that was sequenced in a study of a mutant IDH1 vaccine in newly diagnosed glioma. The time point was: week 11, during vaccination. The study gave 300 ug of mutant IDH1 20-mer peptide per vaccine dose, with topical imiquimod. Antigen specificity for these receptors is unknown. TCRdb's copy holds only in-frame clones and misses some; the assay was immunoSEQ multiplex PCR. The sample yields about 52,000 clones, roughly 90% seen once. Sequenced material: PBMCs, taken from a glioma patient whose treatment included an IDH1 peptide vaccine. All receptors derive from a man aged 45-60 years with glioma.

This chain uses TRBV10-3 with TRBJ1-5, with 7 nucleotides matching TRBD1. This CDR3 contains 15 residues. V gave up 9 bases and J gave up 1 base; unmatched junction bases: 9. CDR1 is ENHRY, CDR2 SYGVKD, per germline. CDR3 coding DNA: TGTGCCATAAGTTCCGGGACAGAAAGCAATCAGCCCCAGCATTTT. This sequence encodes CAISSGTESNQPQHF.

The CDR3 spells CASSSPQQGIHEQYF. The CDR3 nucleotides read TGTGCCAGCAGCTCCCCCCAACAGGGAATCCACGAGCAGTACTTC. This sequence joins TRBV28 and TRBJ2-7; D might be TRBD1 (6 bases). The CDR3 loop spans 15 amino acids. CDR1 is MDHEN and CDR2 is SYDVKM in the germline V gene. Trimming removed 6 bases from V and 5 bases from J, with 20 bases in between. Full variable domain (outside the CDR3, taken from reference TRBV28 and TRBJ2-7): DVKVTQSSRYLVKRTGEKVFLECVQDMDHENMFWYRQDPGLGLRLIYFSYDVKMKEKGDIPEGYSVSREKKERFSLILESASTNQTSMYLCASSSPQQGIHEQYFGPGTRLTVT.

As DNA, the CDR3 is TGTGCCAGCAGTGGGTGGGGGACTAGGCTCACAGATACGCAGTATTTT. Translated, it gives CASSGWGTRLTDTQYF. The rearrangement links TRBV2 to TRBJ2-3, with 8 nucleotides matching TRBD2. V shed 4 bases and J 2 bases; nucleotides not matched to a gene: 8. The V gene's germline CDR1 is SNHLY and CDR2 FYNNEI. The CDR3 is 16 amino acids.

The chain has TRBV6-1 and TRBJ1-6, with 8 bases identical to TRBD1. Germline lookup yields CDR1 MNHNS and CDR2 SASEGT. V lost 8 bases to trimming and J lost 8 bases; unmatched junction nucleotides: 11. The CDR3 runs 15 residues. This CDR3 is CASLGQGVRDSPLHF. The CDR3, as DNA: TGTGCCAGCTTAGGACAGGGCGTCAGGGATTCACCCCTCCACTTT.

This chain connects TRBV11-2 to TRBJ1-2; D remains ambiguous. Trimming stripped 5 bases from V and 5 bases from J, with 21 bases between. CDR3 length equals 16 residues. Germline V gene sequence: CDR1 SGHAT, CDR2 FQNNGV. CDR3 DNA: TGTGCCAGCAGCCCGATCCGTTCCGTCGTCAAATATGGCTACACCTTC. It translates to CASSPIRSVVKYGYTF.

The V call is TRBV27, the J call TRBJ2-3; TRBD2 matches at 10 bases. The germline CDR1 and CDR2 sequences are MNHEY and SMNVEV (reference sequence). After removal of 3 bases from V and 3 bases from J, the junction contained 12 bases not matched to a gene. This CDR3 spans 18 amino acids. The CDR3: CASSFQRGGRFVTDTQYF. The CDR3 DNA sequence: TGTGCCAGCAGTTTCCAGCGGGGGGGCCGGTTTGTTACAGATACGCAGTATTTT.

For the CDR3, the DNA is TGCGCCAGCAGCCAAGGACTCGGATTCCCCACTGAAGCTTTCTTT. It yields the protein CASSQGLGFPTEAFF. The chain carries TRBV4-3 and TRBJ1-1; D is ambiguous. The V end was cut by 1 base, the J end by 4 bases, with 13 bases between. Germline lookup yields CDR1 LGHNA and CDR2 YSLEER. This CDR3 is 15 amino acids long.

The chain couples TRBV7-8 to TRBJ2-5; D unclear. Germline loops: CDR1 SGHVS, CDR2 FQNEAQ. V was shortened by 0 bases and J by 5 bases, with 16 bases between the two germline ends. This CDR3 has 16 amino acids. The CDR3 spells CASSLAASLTGETQYF. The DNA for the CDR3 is TGTGCCAGCAGCTTAGCCGCCTCCCTGACCGGGGAGACCCAGTACTTC.

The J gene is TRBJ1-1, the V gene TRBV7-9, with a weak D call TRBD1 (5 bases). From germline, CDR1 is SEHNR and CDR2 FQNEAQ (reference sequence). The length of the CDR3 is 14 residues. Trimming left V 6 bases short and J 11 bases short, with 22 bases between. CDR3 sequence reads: CASRPPGTQFSAFF. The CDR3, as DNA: TGTGCCAGCAGACCGCCCGGGACCCAGTTTAGTGCTTTCTTT.

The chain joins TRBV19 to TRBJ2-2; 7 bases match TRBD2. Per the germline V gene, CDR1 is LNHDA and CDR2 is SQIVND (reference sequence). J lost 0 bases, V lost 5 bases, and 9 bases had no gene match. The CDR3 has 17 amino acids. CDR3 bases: TGTGCCAGTAGTGTCAGCGGGGCCCAAACGAACACCGGGGAGCTGTTTTTT. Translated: CASSVSGAQTNTGELFF.

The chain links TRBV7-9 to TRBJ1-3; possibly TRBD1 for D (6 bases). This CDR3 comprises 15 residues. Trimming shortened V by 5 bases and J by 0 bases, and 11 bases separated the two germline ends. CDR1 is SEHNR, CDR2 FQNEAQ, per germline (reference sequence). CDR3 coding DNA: TGTGCCAGCAGCCAATTACAGGGCTCTGGAAACACCATATATTTT. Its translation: CASSQLQGSGNTIYF.

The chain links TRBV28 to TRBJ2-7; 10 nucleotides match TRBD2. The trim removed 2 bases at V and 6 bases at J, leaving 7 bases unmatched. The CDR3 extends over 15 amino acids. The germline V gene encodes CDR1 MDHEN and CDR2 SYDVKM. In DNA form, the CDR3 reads TGTGCCAGCAGTTTACCTCTAGCGGGAGCAGGCGAGCAGTACTTC. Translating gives CASSLPLAGAGEQYF.

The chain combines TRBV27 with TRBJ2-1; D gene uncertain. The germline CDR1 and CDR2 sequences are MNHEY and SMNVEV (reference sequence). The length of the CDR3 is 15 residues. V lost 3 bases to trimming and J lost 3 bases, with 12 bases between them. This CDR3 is CASSFVRVDYNEQFF. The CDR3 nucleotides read TGTGCCAGCAGTTTCGTTCGGGTTGACTACAATGAGCAGTTCTTC.

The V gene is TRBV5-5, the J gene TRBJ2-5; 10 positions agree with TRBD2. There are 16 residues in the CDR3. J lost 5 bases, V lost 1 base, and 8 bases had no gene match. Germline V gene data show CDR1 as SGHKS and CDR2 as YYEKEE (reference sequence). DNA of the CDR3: TGTGCCAGCAGCTTGTATACTAGCGGGACCCGGGAGACCCAGTACTTC. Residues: CASSLYTSGTRETQYF.

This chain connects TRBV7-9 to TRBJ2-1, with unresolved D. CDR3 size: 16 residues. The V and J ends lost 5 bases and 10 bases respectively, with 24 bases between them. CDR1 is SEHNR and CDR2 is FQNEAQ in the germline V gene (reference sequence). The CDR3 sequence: CASSPDLAGVRTEQFF. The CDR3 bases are TGTGCCAGCAGCCCAGATTTGGCAGGCGTGCGAACCGAGCAGTTCTTC.

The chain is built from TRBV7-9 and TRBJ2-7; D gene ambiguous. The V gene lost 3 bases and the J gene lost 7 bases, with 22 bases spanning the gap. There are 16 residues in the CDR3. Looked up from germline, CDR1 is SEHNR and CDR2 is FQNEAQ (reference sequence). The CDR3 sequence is CASSLSVSSPLLEQYF. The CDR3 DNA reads TGTGCCAGCAGCTTGTCAGTCTCCTCGCCTTTATTGGAGCAGTACTTC.